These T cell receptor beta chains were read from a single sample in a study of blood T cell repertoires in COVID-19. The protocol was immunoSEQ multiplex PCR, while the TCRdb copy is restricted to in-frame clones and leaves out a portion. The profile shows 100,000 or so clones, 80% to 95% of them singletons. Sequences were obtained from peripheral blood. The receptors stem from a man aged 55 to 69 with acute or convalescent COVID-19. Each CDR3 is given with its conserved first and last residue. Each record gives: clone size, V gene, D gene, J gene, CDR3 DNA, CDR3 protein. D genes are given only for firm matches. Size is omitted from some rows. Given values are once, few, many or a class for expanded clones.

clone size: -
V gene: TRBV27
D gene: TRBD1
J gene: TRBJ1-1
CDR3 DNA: TGTGCCAGCAGTTTATCGCTTGGGACAGGTGAAGCTTTCTTT
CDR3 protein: CASSLSLGTGEAFF

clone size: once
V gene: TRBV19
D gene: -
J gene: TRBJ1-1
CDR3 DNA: TGTGCCAGTAGTTACAAAGACACTGAAGCTTTCTTT
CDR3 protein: CASSYKDTEAFF

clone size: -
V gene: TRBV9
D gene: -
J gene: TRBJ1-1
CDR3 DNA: TGTGCCAGCAGCCCCCGTCTAATGAGGAACACTGAAGCTTTCTTT
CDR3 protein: CASSPRLMRNTEAFF

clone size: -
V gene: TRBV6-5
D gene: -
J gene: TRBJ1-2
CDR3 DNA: TGTGCCAGCACCACCCAGGGTAGTATAAACTATGGCTACACCTTC
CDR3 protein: CASTTQGSINYGYTF

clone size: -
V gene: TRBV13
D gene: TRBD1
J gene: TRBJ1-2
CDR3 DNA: TGTGCCAGCAGCTTAGGGTTGGGGACAGGGGTTGCCTATGGCTACACCTTC
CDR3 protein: CASSLGLGTGVAYGYTF

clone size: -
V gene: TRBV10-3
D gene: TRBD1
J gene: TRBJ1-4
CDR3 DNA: TGTGCCGTGTCGAAGGGACAGTCTAATGAAAAACTGTTTTTT
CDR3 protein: CAVSKGQSNEKLFF

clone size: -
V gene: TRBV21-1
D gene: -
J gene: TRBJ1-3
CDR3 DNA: TGTGCCAGCAGCGACACCGGGACAGGAATGAAGACCACCATATATTTT
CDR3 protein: CASSDTGTGMKTTIYF

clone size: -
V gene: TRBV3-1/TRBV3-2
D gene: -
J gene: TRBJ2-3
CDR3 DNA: TGTGCCAGCAGCCAAGATGTCAGCGGAGGGCTTAGCACAGATACGCAGTATTTT
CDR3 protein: CASSQDVSGGLSTDTQYF

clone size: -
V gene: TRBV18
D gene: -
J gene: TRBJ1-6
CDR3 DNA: TGTGCCAGCTCACCAAATACCGCTTACAATAATTCACCCCTCCACTTT
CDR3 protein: CASSPNTAYNNSPLHF

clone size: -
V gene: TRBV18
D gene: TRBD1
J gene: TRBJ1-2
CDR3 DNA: TGTGCCAGCTCACCGAAAGGACAGGGGGCGCTGCCGTATGGCTACACCTTC
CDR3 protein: CASSPKGQGALPYGYTF

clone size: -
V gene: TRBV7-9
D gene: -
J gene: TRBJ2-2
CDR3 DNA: TGTGCCAGCAGCTTTGGTGGGAGGCAGAACACCGGGGAGCTGTTTTTT
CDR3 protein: CASSFGGRQNTGELFF

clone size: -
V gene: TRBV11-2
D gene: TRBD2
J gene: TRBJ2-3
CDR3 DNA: TGTGCCAGCAGCCGGACTAGCGGGGCTAGCACAGATACGCAGTATTTT
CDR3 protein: CASSRTSGASTDTQYF

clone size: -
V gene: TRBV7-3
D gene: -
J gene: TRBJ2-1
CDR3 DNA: TGTGCCAGCAGCTTAACCATATCTAAATACAATGAGCAGTTCTTC
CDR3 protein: CASSLTISKYNEQFF

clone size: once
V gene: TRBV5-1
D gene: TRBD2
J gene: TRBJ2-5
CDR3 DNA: TGCGCCAGCACCCTTTCGGGACTAGCTTCCGAGACCCAGTACTTC
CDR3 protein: CASTLSGLASETQYF

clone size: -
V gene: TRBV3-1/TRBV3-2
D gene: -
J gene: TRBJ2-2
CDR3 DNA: TGTGCCAGCAGCCAGAGATTCACCGGGGAGCTGTTTTTT
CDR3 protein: CASSQRFTGELFF